Given below is one T cell receptor (beta chain) in context. Trimming cost V 8 bases and J 4 bases, with 12 bases left between them. CDR1 is SNHLY, CDR2 FYNNEI, per germline. The CDR3 covers 14 residues. The data are from a study of blood T cell repertoires in COVID-19. Study as a whole: Samples of COVID-19 (acute and convalescent) were obtained from the United States, Italy and Spain. Sources were T cells, B-cell-depleted T cells, or PBMCs; the material itself was cDNA or gDNA.

The cohort comprised adults aged about 18 to 89 years residing in under 30 US areas. Either two negative PCRs, clearance, or symptom resolution qualified Cohort 3 donors as recovered. Data came from immunoSEQ multiplex PCR; TCRdb stores just in-frame clones and leaves some out. The sample lists around 500,000 clones; roughly nine tenths were seen once. The chain joins TRBV2 to TRBJ2-6, with D perhaps matching TRBD1 (5 bases). The sequenced sample was PBMCs or T cells enriched from blood (not recorded which). This sequence originates from a woman in her sixties or seventies who had recovered from COVID-19. CDR3 region: CASERGSGANVLTF. CDR3 DNA: TGTGCCAGCGAAAGGGGTTCAGGGGCCAACGTCCTGACTTTC.